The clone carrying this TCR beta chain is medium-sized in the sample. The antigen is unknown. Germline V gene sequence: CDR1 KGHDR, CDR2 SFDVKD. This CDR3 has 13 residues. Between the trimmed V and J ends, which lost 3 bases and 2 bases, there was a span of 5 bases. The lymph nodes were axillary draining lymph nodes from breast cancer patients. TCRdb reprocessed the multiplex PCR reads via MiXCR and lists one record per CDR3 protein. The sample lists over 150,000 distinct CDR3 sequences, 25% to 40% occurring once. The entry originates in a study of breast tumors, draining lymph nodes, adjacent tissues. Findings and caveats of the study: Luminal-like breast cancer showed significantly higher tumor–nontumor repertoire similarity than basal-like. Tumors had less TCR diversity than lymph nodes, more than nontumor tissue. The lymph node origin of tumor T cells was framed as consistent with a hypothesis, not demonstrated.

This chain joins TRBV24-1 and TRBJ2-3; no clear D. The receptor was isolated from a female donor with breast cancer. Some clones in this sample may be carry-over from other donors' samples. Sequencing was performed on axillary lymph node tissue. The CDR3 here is CATSDRNTDTQYF. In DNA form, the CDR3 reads TGTGCCACCAGTGATAGGAACACAGATACGCAGTATTTT.